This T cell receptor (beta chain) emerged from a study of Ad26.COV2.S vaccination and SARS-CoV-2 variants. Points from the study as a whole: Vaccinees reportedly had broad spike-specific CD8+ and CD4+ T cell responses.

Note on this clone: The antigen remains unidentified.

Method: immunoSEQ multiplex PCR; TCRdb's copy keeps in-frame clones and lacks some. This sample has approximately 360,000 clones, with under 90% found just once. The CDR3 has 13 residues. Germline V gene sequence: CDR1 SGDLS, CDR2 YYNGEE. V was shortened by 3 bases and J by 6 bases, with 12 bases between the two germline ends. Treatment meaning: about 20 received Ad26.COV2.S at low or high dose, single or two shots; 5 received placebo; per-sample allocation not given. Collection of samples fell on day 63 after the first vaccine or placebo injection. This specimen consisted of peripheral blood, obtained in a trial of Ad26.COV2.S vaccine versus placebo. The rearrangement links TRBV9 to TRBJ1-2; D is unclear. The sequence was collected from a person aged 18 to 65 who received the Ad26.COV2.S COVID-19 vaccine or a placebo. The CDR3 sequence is CASSDQFGHGYTF. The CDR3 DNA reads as TGTGCCAGCAGCGATCAGTTTGGGCATGGCTACACCTTC. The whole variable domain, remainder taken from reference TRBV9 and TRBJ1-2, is DSGVTQTPKHLITATGQRVTLRCSPRSGDLSVYWYQQSLDQGLQFLIQYYNGEERAKGNILERFSAQQFPDLHSELNLSSLELGDSALYFCASSDQFGHGYTFGSGTRLTVV.